A single sample gave rise to the 6 T cell receptor beta chains below, sequenced in a study of shared clonotypes between healthy human individuals. Produced via immunoSEQ multiplex PCR; TCRdb's table is partial and in-frame only. The table lists about 2.3 million clones, 85% to 95% of them singletons. Material for sequencing was naive CD4+ T cells from PBMCs. Subset described: CD45RA+ positively selected. The receptors were sampled from a man aged 18 to 29 in good health. Some clones in this sample may be carry-over from other donors' samples.

This clone was counted between two and nine times. This chain connects TRBV6-5 to TRBJ1-5; perhaps TRBD1 as D (6 bases). Trimming took off 0 bases at V and 4 bases at J, with 13 bases between the two ends. CDR3 size: 16 residues. CDR1 and CDR2 (germline): MNHEY, SVGAGI. In DNA form, the CDR3 reads TGTGCCAGCAGTTACTCGATTTTCAGGGGAAATCAGCCCCAGCATTTT. Protein: CASSYSIFRGNQPQHF.

The sample holds one count of this clone. Other DNA sequences in this sample translate to the same CDR3. The chain joins TRBV5-1 to TRBJ2-1; TRBD2 matches at 8 bases. V dropped 4 bases and J dropped 2; count of bases not matched to a gene: 2. The CDR3 extends over 14 amino acids. Germline values: CDR1 SGHRS, CDR2 YFSETQ. The CDR3 loop reads CASSGGLAYNEQFF. The CDR3 DNA is TGCGCCAGCAGCGGGGGACTAGCCTACAATGAGCAGTTCTTC.

The V and J genes are TRBV6-6 and TRBJ1-1, with a possible D match to TRBD1 (6 bases). The germline V gene encodes CDR1 MNHNY and CDR2 SVGAGI (reference sequence). This CDR3 is built from 13 residues. V was shortened by 11 bases and J by 1 base, with 14 bases between the two germline ends. CDR3 protein: CAAGGSSNTEAFF. As DNA, the CDR3 is TGTGCCGCCGGGGGCTCATCGAACACTGAAGCTTTCTTT.

This clone was seen once. Other DNA sequences in the same sample also yield this CDR3. The DNA for the CDR3 is TGCGCCAGCAGCCCCTCGATTACCTACGAGCAGTACTTC. Translating gives CASSPSITYEQYF. This rearrangement joins TRBV5-1 to TRBJ2-7; no clear D gene. The germline V and J ends were trimmed by 4 bases and 2 bases, with 10 bases remaining between them. CDR3 size: 13 residues. Germline-derived CDR1 and CDR2 are SGHRS and YFSETQ.

Concerning this clone itself: This specimen includes other DNA sequences encoding the same CDR3. The rearrangement uses TRBV9 and TRBJ2-5, with D unresolved. The germline V and J ends were trimmed by 1 base and 5 bases, with 9 bases remaining between them. CDR1 is SGDLS, CDR2 YYNGEE, per germline. This CDR3 has 13 residues. Written as DNA, the CDR3 is TGTGCCAGCAGCGTAAGGGTCGGGGAGACCCAGTACTTC. Protein: CASSVRVGETQYF.

This clone was seen just once. The V call is TRBV7-9, the J call TRBJ2-3; the match to TRBD2 covers 8 bases. The V segment lost 2 bases and the J segment 2 bases; nucleotides outside the gene matches: 9. The CDR3 length is 17 residues. Germline assignment: CDR1 SEHNR and CDR2 FQNEAQ (reference sequence). Here the CDR3 reads CASSLLISGGNTDTQYF. The CDR3 region has the DNA TGTGCCAGCAGCTTACTCATCAGCGGGGGAAACACAGATACGCAGTATTTT.